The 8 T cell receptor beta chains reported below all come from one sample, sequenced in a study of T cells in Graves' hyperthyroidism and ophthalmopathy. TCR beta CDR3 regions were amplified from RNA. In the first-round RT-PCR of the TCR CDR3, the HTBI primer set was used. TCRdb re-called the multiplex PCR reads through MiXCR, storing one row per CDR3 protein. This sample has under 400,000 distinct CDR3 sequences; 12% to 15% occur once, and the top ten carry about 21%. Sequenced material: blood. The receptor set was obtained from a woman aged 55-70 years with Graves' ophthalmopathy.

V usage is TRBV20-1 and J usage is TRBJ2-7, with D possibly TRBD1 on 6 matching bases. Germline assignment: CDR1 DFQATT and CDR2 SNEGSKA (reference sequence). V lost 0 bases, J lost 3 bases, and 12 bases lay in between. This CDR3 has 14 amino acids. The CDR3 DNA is TGCAGTGCTAGAGACGACAGGATCGACTACGAGCAGTACTTC. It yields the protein CSARDDRIDYEQYF.

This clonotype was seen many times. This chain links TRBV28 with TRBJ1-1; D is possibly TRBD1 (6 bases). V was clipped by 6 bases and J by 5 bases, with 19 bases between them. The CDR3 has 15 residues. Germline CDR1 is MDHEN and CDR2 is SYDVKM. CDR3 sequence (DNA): TGTGCCAGCAGGGGGGCAGGGACCTTGGGGACTGAAGCTTTCTTT. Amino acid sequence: CASRGAGTLGTEAFF.

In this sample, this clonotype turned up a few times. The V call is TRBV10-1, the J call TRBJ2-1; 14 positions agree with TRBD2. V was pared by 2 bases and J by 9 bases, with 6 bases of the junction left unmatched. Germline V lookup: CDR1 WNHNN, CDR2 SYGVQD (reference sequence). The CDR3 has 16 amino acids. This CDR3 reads CASSEGTSGSMGEQFF. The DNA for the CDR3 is TGCGCCAGCAGTGAGGGGACTAGCGGGAGTATGGGTGAGCAGTTCTTC.

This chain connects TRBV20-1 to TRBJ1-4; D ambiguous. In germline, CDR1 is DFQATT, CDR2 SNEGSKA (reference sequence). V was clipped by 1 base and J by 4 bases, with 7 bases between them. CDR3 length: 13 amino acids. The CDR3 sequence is CSARGALNEKLFF. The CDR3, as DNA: TGCAGTGCTAGAGGTGCCCTTAATGAAAAACTGTTTTTT.

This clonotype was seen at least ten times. CDR3: CASSQRGRGFTDTQYF. DNA for the CDR3: TGTGCCAGCAGTCAACGCGGGAGGGGCTTCACAGATACGCAGTATTTT. V is TRBV27 and J is TRBJ2-3; TRBD2 matches 9 bases. The V gene end was trimmed by 5 bases and the J gene end by 2 bases; junction bases not matched to a gene: 8. The CDR3 has 16 residues. Germline values: CDR1 MNHEY, CDR2 SMNVEV (reference sequence).

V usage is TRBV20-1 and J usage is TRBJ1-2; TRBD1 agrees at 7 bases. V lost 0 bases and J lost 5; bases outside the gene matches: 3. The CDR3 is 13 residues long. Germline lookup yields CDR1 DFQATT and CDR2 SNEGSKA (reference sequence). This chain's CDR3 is CSARELQGYGYTF. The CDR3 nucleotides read TGCAGTGCTAGAGAACTACAGGGGTATGGCTACACCTTC.

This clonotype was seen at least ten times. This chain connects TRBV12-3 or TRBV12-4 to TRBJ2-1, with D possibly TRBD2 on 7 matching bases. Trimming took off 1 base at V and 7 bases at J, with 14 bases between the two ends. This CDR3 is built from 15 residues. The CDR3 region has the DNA TGTGCCAGCAGTTTAGTGGGAGGGGGGGGGAATGAGCAGTTCTTC. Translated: CASSLVGGGGNEQFF.

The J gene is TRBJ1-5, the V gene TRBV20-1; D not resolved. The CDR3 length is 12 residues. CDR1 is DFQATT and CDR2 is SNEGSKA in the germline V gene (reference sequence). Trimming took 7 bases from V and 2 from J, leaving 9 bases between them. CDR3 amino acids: CSVQGGNQPQHF. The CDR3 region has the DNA TGCAGTGTCCAAGGTGGCAATCAGCCCCAGCATTTT.